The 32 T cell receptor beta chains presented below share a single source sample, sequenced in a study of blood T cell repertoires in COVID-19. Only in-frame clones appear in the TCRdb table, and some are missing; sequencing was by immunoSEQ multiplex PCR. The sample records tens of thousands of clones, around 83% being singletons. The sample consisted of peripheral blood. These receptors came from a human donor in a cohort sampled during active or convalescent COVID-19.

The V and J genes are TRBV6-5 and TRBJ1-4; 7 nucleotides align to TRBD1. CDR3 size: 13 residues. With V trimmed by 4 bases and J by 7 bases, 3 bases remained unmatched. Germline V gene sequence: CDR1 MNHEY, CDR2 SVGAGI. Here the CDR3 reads CASSSPGGEKLFF. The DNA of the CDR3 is TGTGCCAGCAGTTCCCCAGGGGGTGAAAAACTGTTTTTT.

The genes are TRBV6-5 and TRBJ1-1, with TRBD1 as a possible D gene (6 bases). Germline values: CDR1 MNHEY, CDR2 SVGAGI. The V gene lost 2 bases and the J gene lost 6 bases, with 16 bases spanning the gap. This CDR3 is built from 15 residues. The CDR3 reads CASSYQQGVGAEAFF. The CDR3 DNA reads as TGTGCCAGCAGTTACCAACAGGGCGTGGGCGCTGAAGCTTTCTTT.

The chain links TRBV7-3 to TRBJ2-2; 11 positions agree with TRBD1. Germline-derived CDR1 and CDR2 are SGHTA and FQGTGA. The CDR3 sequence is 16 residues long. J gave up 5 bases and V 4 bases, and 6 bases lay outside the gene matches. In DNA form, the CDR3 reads TGTGCCAGCAGCTCCGGGACAGGGGGTTTTACCGGGGAGCTGTTTTTT. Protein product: CASSSGTGGFTGELFF.

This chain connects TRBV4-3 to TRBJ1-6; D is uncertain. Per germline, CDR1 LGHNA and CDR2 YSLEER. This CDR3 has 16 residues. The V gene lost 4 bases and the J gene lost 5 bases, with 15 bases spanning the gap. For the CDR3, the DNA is TGCGCCAGCAGCCCCCGTGGAGGGTCGGATAATTCACCCCTCCACTTT. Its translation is CASSPRGGSDNSPLHF.

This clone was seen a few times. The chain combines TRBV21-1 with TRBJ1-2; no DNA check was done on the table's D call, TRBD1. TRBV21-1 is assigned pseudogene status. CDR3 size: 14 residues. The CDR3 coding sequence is TGTGCCAGCAGCAAAGTTCGCCAGGGGGGTGGCTACACCTTC. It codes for CASSKVRQGGGYTF.

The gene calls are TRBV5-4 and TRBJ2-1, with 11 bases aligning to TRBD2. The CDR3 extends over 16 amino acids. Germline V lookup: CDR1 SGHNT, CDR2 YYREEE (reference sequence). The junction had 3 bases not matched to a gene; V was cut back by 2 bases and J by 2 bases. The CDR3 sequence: CASSLELAGAYNEQFF. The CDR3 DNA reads TGTGCCAGCAGCTTAGAACTAGCGGGGGCCTACAATGAGCAGTTCTTC.

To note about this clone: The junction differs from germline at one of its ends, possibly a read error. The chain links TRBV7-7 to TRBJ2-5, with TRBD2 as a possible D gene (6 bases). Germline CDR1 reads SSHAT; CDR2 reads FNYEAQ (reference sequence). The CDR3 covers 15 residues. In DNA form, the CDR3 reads TGTGCTAGCAGCCAAGGTCGCTTAGCGGAAGAGACCCAGTACTTC. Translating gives CASSQGRLAEETQYF.

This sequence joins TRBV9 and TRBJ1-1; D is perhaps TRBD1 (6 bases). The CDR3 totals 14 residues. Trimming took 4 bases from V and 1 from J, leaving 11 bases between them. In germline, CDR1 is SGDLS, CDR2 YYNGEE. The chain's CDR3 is CASSPRTENTEAFF. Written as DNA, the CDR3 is TGTGCCAGCAGCCCCCGGACAGAGAACACTGAAGCTTTCTTT.

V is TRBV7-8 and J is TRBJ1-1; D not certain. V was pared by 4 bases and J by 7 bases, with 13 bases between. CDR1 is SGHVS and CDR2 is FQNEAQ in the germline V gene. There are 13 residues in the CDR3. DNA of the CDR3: TGTGCCAGCAGCTCACCCCCGGCGGATGAAGCTTTCTTT. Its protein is CASSSPPADEAFF.

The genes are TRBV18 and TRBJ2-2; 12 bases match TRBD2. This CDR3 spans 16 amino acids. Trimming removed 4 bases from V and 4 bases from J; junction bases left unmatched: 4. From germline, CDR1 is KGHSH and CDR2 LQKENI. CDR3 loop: CASSLGLAGSTGELFF. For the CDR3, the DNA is TGTGCCAGCTCACTAGGACTAGCGGGGAGCACCGGGGAGCTGTTTTTT. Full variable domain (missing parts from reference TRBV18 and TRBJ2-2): NAGVMQNPRHLVRRRGQEARLRCSPMKGHSHVYWYRQLPEEGLKFMVYLQKENIIDESGMPKERFSAEFPKEGPSILRIQQVVRGDSAAYFCASSLGLAGSTGELFFGEGSRLTVL.

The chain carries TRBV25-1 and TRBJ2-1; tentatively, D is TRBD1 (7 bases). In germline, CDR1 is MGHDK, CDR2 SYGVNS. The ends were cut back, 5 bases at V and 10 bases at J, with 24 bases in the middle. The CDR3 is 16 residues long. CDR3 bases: TGTGCCAGCAGTTTTGGAGGGGGCGAACCATGGGTCGAGCAGTTCTTC. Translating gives CASSFGGGEPWVEQFF.

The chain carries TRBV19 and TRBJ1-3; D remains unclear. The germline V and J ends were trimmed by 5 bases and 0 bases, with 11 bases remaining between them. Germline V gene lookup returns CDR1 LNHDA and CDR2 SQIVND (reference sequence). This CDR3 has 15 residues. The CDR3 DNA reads TGTGCCAGTAGTGAATTAGACACCTCTGGAAACACCATATATTTT. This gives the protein CASSELDTSGNTIYF. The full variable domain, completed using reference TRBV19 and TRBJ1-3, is DGGITQSPKYLFRKEGQNVTLSCEQNLNHDAMYWYRQDPGQGLRLIYYSQIVNDFQKGDIAEGYSVSREKKESFPLTVTSAQKNPTAFYLCASSELDTSGNTIYFGEGSWLTVV.

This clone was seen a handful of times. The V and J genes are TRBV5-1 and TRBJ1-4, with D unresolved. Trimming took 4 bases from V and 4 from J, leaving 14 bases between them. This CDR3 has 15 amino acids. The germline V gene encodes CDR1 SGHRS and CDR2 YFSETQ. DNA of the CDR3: TGCGCCAGCAGCCTTACGAGCGGCATTAATGAAAAACTGTTTTTT. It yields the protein CASSLTSGINEKLFF.

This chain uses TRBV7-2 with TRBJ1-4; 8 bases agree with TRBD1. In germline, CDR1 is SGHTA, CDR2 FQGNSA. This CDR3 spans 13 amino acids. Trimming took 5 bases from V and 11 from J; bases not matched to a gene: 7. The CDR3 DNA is TGTGCCAGCAGCCCGAACGGGGACAGGAAACTGTTTTTT. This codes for CASSPNGDRKLFF.

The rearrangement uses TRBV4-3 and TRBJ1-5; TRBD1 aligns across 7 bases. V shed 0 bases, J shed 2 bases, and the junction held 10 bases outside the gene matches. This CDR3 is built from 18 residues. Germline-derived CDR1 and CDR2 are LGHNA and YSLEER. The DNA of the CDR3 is TGCGCCAGCAGCCAAGATCCCAAGGGGGCGGAGGGCAATCAGCCCCAGCATTTT. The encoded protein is CASSQDPKGAEGNQPQHF.

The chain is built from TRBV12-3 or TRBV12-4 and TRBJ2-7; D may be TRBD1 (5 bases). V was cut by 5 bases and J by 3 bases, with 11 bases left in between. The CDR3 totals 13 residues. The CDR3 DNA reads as TGTGCCAGCAGTCCCCGACAGTTCTACGAGCAGTACTTC. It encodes CASSPRQFYEQYF.

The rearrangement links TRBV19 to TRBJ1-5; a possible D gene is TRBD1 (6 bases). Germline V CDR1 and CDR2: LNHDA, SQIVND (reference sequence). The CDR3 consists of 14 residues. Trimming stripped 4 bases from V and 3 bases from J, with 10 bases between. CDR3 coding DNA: TGTGCCAGTAGTAAGACAGGAGTCAATCAGCCCCAGCATTTT. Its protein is CASSKTGVNQPQHF.

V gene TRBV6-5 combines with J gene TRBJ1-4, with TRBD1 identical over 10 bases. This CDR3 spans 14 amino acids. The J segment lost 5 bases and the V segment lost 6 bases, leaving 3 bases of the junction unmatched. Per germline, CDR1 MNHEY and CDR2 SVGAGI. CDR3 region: CASRPGQGNEKLFF. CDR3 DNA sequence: TGTGCCAGCAGACCGGGACAGGGGAATGAAAAACTGTTTTTT.

Here the CDR3 DNA reads TGTGCCAGCAGTTTAGGGACAGGGTTGGGCTATGGCTACACCTTC. This codes for CASSLGTGLGYGYTF. The genes are TRBV27 and TRBJ1-2; 9 bases are shared with TRBD1. From germline, CDR1 is MNHEY and CDR2 SMNVEV (reference sequence). Trimming cost V 2 bases and J 4 bases; bases outside gene matches: 5. This CDR3 contains 15 residues.

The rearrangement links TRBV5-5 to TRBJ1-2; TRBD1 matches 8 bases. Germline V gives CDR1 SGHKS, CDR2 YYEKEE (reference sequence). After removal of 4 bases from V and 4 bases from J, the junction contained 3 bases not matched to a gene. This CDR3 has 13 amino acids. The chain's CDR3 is CASSRTGTYGYTF. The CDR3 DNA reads TGTGCCAGCAGCCGGACAGGGACCTATGGCTACACCTTC.

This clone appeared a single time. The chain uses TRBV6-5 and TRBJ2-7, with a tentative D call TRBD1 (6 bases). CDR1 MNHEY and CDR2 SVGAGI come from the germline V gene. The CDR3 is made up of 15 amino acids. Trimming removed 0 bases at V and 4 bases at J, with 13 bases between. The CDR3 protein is CASSYSQGPSYEQYF. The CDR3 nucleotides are TGTGCCAGCAGTTACTCACAGGGTCCCTCATACGAGCAGTACTTC.

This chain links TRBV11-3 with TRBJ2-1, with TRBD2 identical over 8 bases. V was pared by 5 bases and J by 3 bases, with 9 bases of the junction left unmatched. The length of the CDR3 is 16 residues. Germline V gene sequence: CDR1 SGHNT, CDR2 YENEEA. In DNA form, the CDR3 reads TGTGCCAGCAGCCGGGGGGGTCTTCTAAACTACAATGAGCAGTTCTTC. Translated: CASSRGGLLNYNEQFF.

The chain's CDR3 is CASSLLGGMDTQYF. The CDR3 nucleotides read TGTGCCAGCAGCCTACTCGGGGGGATGGATACGCAGTATTTT. V and J are TRBV6-2 or TRBV6-3 and TRBJ2-3, with TRBD2 identical over 7 bases. V dropped 6 bases and J dropped 6; count of bases not matched to a gene: 9. The germline V gene encodes CDR1 MNHEY and CDR2 SVGEGT. This CDR3 has 14 amino acids.

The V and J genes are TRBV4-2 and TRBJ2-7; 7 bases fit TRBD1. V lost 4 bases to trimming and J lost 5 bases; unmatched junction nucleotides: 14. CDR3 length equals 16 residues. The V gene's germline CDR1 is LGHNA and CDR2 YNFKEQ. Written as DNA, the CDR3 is TGTGCCAGCAGCCCCCAAGTCTCACAGGGGACCCACGAGCAGTACTTC. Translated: CASSPQVSQGTHEQYF.

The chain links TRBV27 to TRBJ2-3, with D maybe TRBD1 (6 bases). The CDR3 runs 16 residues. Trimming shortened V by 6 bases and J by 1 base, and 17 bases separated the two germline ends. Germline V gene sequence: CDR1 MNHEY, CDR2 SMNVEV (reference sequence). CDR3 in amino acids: CASRLNQGFRTDTQYF. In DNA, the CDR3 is TGTGCCAGCAGATTAAATCAGGGGTTTCGCACAGATACGCAGTATTTT.

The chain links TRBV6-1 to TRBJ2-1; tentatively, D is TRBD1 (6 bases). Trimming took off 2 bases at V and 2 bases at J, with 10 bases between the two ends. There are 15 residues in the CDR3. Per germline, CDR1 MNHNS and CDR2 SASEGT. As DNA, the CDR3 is TGTGCCAGCAGTGAACCCGGGACACCCTACAATGAGCAGTTCTTC. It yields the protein CASSEPGTPYNEQFF.

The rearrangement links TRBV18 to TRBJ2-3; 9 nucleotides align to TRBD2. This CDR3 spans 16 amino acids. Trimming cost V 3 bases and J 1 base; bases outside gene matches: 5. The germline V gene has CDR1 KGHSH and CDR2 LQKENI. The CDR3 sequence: CASSPFLAGGTDTQYF. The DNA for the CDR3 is TGTGCCAGCTCACCGTTCTTAGCGGGGGGCACAGATACGCAGTATTTT.

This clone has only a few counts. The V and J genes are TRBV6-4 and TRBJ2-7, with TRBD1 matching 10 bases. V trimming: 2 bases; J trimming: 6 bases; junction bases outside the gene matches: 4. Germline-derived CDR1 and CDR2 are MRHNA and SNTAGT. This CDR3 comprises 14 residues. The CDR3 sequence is CASSDVGQGFEQYF. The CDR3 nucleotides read TGTGCCAGCAGTGACGTGGGACAGGGGTTCGAGCAGTACTTC.

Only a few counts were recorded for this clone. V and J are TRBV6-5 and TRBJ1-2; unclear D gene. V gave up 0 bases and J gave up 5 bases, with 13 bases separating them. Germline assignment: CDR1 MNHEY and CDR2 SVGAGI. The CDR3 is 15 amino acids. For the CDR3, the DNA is TGTGCCAGCAGTTACTCTACCGGTGTCCCTTATGGCTACACCTTC. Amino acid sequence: CASSYSTGVPYGYTF.

The CDR3 DNA reads as TGTGCCAGCAGCGAAACTCAGGGGGATACCTACGAGCAGTACTTC. Amino acid sequence: CASSETQGDTYEQYF. This sequence joins TRBV7-8 and TRBJ2-7; 7 positions agree with TRBD1. The germline gives CDR1 SGHVS, CDR2 FQNEAQ. Trimming at V came to 5 bases and at J to 2 bases, leaving 9 bases not matched to a gene. The CDR3 runs 15 residues.

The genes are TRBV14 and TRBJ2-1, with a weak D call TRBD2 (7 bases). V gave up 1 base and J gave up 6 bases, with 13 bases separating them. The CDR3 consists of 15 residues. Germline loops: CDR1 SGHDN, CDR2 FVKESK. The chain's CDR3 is CASSQGWGGPNEQFF. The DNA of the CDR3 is TGTGCCAGCAGCCAAGGGTGGGGGGGCCCCAATGAGCAGTTCTTC. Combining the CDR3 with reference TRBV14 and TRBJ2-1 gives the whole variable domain EAGVTQFPSHSVIEKGQTVTLRCDPISGHDNLYWYRRVMGKEIKFLLHFVKESKQDESGMPNNRFLAERTGGTYSTLKVQPAELEDSGVYFCASSQGWGGPNEQFFGPGTRLTVL.

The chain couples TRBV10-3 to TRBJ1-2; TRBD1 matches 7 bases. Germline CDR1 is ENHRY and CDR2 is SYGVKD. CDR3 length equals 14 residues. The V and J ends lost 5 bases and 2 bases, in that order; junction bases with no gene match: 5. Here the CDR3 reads CAISWGQLNYGYTF. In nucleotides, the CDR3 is TGTGCCATCAGTTGGGGACAGCTCAACTATGGCTACACCTTC.